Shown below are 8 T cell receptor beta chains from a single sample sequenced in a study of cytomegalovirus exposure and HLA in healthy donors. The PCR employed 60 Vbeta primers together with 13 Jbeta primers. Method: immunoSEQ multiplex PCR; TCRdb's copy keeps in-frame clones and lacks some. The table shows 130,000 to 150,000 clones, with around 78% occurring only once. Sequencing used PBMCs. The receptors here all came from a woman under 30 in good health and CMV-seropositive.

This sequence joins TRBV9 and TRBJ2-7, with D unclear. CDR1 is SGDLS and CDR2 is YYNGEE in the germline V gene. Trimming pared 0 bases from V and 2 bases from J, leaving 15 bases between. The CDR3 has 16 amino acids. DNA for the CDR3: TGTGCCAGCAGCGTAGAGGTTTCGCGACAAACCTACGAGCAGTACTTC. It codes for CASSVEVSRQTYEQYF.

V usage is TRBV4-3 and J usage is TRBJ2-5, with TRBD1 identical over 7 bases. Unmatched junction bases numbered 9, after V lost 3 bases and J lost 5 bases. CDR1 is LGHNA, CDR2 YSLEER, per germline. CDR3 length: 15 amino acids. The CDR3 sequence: CASSQSGTVLETQYF. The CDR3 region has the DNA TGCGCCAGCAGCCAGTCCGGGACAGTACTCGAGACCCAGTACTTC.

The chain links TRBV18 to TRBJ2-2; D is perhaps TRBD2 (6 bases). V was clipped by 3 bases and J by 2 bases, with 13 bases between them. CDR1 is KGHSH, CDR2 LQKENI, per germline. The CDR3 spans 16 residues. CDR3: CASSPRPGLNTGELFF. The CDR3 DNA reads TGTGCCAGCTCACCTAGGCCGGGACTTAACACCGGGGAGCTGTTTTTT. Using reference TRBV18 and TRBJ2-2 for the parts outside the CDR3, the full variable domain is NAGVMQNPRHLVRRRGQEARLRCSPMKGHSHVYWYRQLPEEGLKFMVYLQKENIIDESGMPKERFSAEFPKEGPSILRIQQVVRGDSAAYFCASSPRPGLNTGELFFGEGSRLTVL.

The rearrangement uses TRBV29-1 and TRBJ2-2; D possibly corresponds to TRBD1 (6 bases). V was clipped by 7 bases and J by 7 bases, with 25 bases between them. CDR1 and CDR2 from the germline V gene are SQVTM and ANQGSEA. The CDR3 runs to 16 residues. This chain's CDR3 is CSAPVPLGGVVGELFF. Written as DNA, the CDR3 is TGCAGCGCCCCGGTCCCGTTAGGGGGAGTGGTCGGGGAGCTGTTTTTT.

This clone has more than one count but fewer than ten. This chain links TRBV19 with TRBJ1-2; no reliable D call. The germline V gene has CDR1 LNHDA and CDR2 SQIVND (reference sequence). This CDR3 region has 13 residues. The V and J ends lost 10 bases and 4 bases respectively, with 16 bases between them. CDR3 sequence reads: CATTPDGLYGYTF. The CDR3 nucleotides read TGTGCCACAACCCCCGACGGACTCTATGGCTACACCTTC.

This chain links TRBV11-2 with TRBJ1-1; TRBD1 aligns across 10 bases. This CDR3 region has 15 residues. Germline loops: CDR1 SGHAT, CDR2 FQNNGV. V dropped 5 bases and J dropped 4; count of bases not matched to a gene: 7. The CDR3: CASSQTGGTATEAFF. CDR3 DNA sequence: TGTGCCAGCAGCCAGACAGGGGGCACGGCCACTGAAGCTTTCTTT.

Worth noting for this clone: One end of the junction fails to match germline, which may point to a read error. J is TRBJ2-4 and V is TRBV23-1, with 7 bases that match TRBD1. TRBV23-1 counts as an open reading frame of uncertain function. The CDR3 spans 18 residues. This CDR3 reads CASIQKSGGFLAKNIQYF. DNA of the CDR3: TGCGCCAGCATTCAAAAATCAGGGGGATTTCTAGCCAAAAACATTCAGTACTTC.

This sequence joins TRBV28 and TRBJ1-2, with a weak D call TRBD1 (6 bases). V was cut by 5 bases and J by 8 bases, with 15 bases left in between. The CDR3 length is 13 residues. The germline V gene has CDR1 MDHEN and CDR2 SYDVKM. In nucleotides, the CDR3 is TGTGCCAGCAGTCCATCGACAGGCGGGGGCTACACCTTC. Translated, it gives CASSPSTGGGYTF.